The 20 T cell receptor beta chains listed next were all sequenced from one sample in a study of cytomegalovirus exposure and HLA in healthy donors. PCR was performed using 60 Vbeta and 13 Jbeta primers. Only in-frame clones appear in the TCRdb table, and some are missing; sequencing was by immunoSEQ multiplex PCR. Of about 200,000 clones listed, roughly 80% are singletons. Sequences were obtained from PBMCs. The receptor set was obtained from a woman aged 40 to 50 in good health and CMV-seronegative.

The chain couples TRBV7-7 to TRBJ2-1, with 12 nucleotides matching TRBD2. CDR3 length: 15 residues. The V gene's germline CDR1 is SSHAT and CDR2 FNYEAQ (reference sequence). Trimming took 5 bases from V and 7 from J; bases not matched to a gene: 6. CDR3 in DNA: TGTGCCAGCAGCGGTAGACTAGCGGGAGTGAATGAGCAGTTCTTC. Its protein product is CASSGRLAGVNEQFF.

V gene TRBV11-2 combines with J gene TRBJ1-1, with D tentatively TRBD1 (6 bases). Trimming left V 5 bases short and J 5 bases short, with 21 bases between. This CDR3 contains 16 residues. Looked up from germline, CDR1 is SGHAT and CDR2 is FQNNGV. In DNA form, the CDR3 reads TGTGCCAGCAGCGACGTCGGCTTCAGGGGCCGGACTGAAGCTTTCTTT. Translating it yields CASSDVGFRGRTEAFF.

V gene TRBV11-2 combines with J gene TRBJ2-3; TRBD2 matches at 7 bases. The CDR3 contains 14 residues. After removal of 6 bases from V and 10 bases from J, the junction contained 13 bases not matched to a gene. The V gene's germline CDR1 is SGHAT and CDR2 FQNNGV. The CDR3 sequence is CASSLSLGGSSQYF. DNA of the CDR3: TGTGCCAGCAGTCTTAGCCTGGGCGGGAGCTCGCAGTATTTT.

This sequence joins TRBV11-2 and TRBJ2-1; D perhaps matches TRBD2 (6 bases). The CDR3 has 18 residues. The V and J ends lost 5 bases and 4 bases respectively, with 24 bases between them. The germline gives CDR1 SGHAT, CDR2 FQNNGV. Here the CDR3 reads CASSPGLTAPTGYNEQFF. The CDR3 DNA is TGTGCCAGCAGCCCGGGACTCACTGCGCCGACCGGATACAATGAGCAGTTCTTC.

The chain carries TRBV30 and TRBJ1-5, with D maybe TRBD1 (6 bases). Germline V gene data show CDR1 as GTSNPN and CDR2 as SVGIG (reference sequence). This CDR3 region has 13 residues. The germline V and J ends were trimmed by 3 bases and 2 bases, with 8 bases remaining between them. CDR3 sequence: CAWSPGGNQPQHF. DNA of the CDR3: TGTGCCTGGAGCCCAGGGGGCAATCAGCCCCAGCATTTT.

This chain connects TRBV5-1 to TRBJ2-3; 7 bases line up with TRBD1. With 2 bases clipped from V and 0 bases from J, the junction kept 6 bases outside the gene matches. CDR3 size: 16 residues. Germline V gene lookup returns CDR1 SGHRS and CDR2 YFSETQ. The CDR3 region has the DNA TGCGCCAGCAGCTTCGATATCAGGGGGAGCACAGATACGCAGTATTTT. This gives the protein CASSFDIRGSTDTQYF.

Note on this clone: Within the sample, other DNA sequences also encode this same CDR3. The chain uses TRBV10-1 and TRBJ1-1; maybe TRBD1 (6 bases). CDR1 WNHNN and CDR2 SYGVQD come from the germline V gene (reference sequence). V shed 2 bases and J shed 0 bases, with 7 bases lying between them. The CDR3 loop spans 14 amino acids. This CDR3 reads CASSEQGLNTEAFF. The DNA for the CDR3 is TGCGCCAGCAGTGAGCAGGGGTTGAACACTGAAGCTTTCTTT.

The rearrangement links TRBV11-2 to TRBJ2-7; 8 bases agree with TRBD2. CDR3 length: 15 amino acids. Looked up from germline, CDR1 is SGHAT and CDR2 is FQNNGV. Germline trimming cut 3 bases from V and 4 bases from J; bases unmatched to any gene: 8. In nucleotides, the CDR3 is TGTGCCAGCAGCTTCACTAGCGGACTAGCTTACGAGCAGTACTTC. This sequence encodes CASSFTSGLAYEQYF.

The chain uses TRBV7-8 and TRBJ2-2, with unresolved D. The V end was cut by 2 bases, the J end by 0 bases, with 10 bases between. The CDR3 has 16 amino acids. Germline CDR1 SGHVS, CDR2 FQNEAQ. As DNA, the CDR3 is TGTGCCAGCAGCTTATACCTGGGCTCGAACACCGGGGAGCTGTTTTTT. Its protein is CASSLYLGSNTGELFF.

This chain connects TRBV5-1 to TRBJ2-1, with 8 bases lining up with TRBD1. The CDR3 is made up of 15 amino acids. Germline V gene lookup returns CDR1 SGHRS and CDR2 YFSETQ. V shed 0 bases, J shed 8 bases, and the junction held 7 bases outside the gene matches. This chain's CDR3 is CASSLAQGGLDEQFF. The CDR3 bases are TGCGCCAGCAGCTTGGCACAGGGGGGATTGGATGAGCAGTTCTTC.

The chain couples TRBV5-6 to TRBJ2-1; 7 bases line up with TRBD1. The CDR3 consists of 17 residues. After removal of 0 bases from V and 3 bases from J, the junction contained 9 bases not matched to a gene. Germline CDR1 SGHDT, CDR2 YYEEEE. In DNA form, the CDR3 reads TGTGCCAGCAGCTTGGACCCGGGACAGAGGAACTACAATGAGCAGTTCTTC. Translated: CASSLDPGQRNYNEQFF.

The chain recombines TRBV5-1 with TRBJ1-2; TRBD1 is a possible D gene (5 bases). V dropped 3 bases and J dropped 5 bases, with 14 bases sitting between them. CDR1 SGHRS and CDR2 YFSETQ come from the germline V gene. The CDR3 is 14 residues long. The DNA for the CDR3 is TGCGCCAGCAGCTCGGACACGGTGGGTTATGGCTACACCTTC. This translates into CASSSDTVGYGYTF.

This clone has only one observation. The V and J genes are TRBV5-6 and TRBJ1-4; D ambiguous. Trimming shortened V by 2 bases and J by 1 base, and 15 bases separated the two germline ends. Germline CDR1 SGHDT, CDR2 YYEEEE. The CDR3 is 17 amino acids. CDR3 amino acids: CASSFGDFLGTNEKLFF. The CDR3 nucleotides are TGTGCCAGCAGCTTCGGGGATTTCCTGGGAACTAATGAAAAACTGTTTTTT.

This chain links TRBV30 with TRBJ2-7; TRBD2 matches 8 bases. Unmatched junction bases numbered 14, after V lost 1 base and J lost 9 bases. Germline CDR1 and CDR2: GTSNPN and SVGIG (reference sequence). This CDR3 has 15 amino acids. The CDR3 here is CAWSAGGGGAQVQYF. CDR3 DNA: TGTGCCTGGAGTGCGGGGGGGGGCGGAGCGCAGGTGCAGTACTTC.

This chain links TRBV6-1 with TRBJ2-3, with D possibly matching TRBD2 (6 bases). The CDR3 consists of 14 residues. Germline assignment: CDR1 MNHNS and CDR2 SASEGT. V dropped 6 bases and J dropped 6 bases, with 16 bases sitting between them. CDR3 in DNA: TGTGCCAGCAGACGCGCGACTAGATTGGATACGCAGTATTTT. This codes for CASRRATRLDTQYF.

The V gene is TRBV2, the J gene TRBJ1-1; D gene uncertain. V lost 7 bases and J lost 5, with 20 bases in between. Germline assignment: CDR1 SNHLY and CDR2 FYNNEI. CDR3 size: 15 residues. The CDR3 DNA reads as TGTGCCAGCATTCCCGAGCCCCAGCGTAGGACTGAAGCTTTCTTT. It specifies CASIPEPQRRTEAFF. The full variable domain, in which reference TRBV2 and TRBJ1-1 provide the parts outside the CDR3, is EPEVTQTPSHQVTQMGQEVILRCVPISNHLYFYWYRQILGQKVEFLVSFYNNEISEKSEIFDDQFSVERPDGSNFTLKIRSTKLEDSAMYFCASIPEPQRRTEAFFGQGTRLTVV.

This clone was seen a handful of times. CDR3: CAVAGQDPSYEQYF. CDR3 DNA: TGTGCCGTCGCGGGACAGGATCCCTCCTACGAGCAGTACTTC. The rearrangement joins TRBV6-1 to TRBJ2-5; TRBD1 agrees at 8 bases. The J call may be incorrect, as the DNA end agrees better with TRBJ2-7. Germline CDR1 MNHNS, CDR2 SASEGT. CDR3 size: 14 residues.

The chain is built from TRBV14 and TRBJ1-4, with D tentatively TRBD1 (6 bases). The germline V gene has CDR1 SGHDN and CDR2 FVKESK. Trimming cost V 0 bases and J 8 bases, with 13 bases left between them. This CDR3 comprises 15 residues. The CDR3, as DNA: TGTGCCAGCAGCCAAGATGCGGGGGGCCGGGAAAAACTGTTTTTT. Encoded protein: CASSQDAGGREKLFF.

This chain uses TRBV28 with TRBJ2-7, with a tentative D call TRBD1 (5 bases). Trimming cost V 4 bases and J 2 bases, with 12 bases left between them. This CDR3 comprises 14 residues. Per germline, CDR1 MDHEN and CDR2 SYDVKM. This CDR3 is CASSSTGDTYEQYF. Written as DNA, the CDR3 is TGTGCCAGCAGTTCCACAGGTGACACCTACGAGCAGTACTTC.

This clone has a handful of counts. This rearrangement joins TRBV19 to TRBJ1-1; D unclear. CDR1 and CDR2 (germline): LNHDA, SQIVND (reference sequence). V lost 7 bases, J lost 4 bases, and 13 bases lay in between. The CDR3 covers 13 residues. The CDR3, as DNA: TGTGCCAGTAAGACGGGGTGGACCACTGAAGCTTTCTTT. This gives the protein CASKTGWTTEAFF.